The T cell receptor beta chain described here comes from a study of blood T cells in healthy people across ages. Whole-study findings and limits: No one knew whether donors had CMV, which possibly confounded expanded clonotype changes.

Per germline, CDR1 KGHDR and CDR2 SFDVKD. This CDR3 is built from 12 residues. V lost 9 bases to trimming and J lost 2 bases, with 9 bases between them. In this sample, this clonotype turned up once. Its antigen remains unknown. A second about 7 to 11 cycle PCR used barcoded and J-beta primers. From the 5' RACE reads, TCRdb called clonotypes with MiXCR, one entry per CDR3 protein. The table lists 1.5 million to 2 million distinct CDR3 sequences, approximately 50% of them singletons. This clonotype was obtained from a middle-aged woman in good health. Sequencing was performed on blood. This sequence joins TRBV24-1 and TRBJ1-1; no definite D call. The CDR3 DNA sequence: TGTGCCACCGCAGGCTTCAACACTGAAGCTTTCTTT. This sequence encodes CATAGFNTEAFF.